This T cell receptor beta chain originates from a study of cytomegalovirus exposure and HLA in healthy donors. Study results and caveats: The study designated 164 TCR beta chains cytomegalovirus-associated. Donors were assumed by presence/absence analyses to have roughly uniform sequencing depth. Later on, an analysis found that several of the most significant clusters appeared to be linked to common viral pathogens, which included parvovirus B19. The availability of immune exposure information extended only to CMV serostatus.

PCR used 60 Vbeta primers and 13 Jbeta primers. Profiling relied on immunoSEQ multiplex PCR, and the TCRdb table lists in-frame clones only, not all of them. This table has roughly 110,000 clones, about 70% appearing once. V lost 2 bases and J lost 1, with 8 bases in between. This CDR3 is 14 amino acids long. Germline CDR1 SGHNT, CDR2 YENEEA. On this clone: Its antigen is currently unknown.

The rearrangement links TRBV11-3 to TRBJ1-1, with D uncertain. This receptor was identified in a man aged 25-45 years in good health and CMV-seropositive. Sequencing used PBMCs. The CDR3 spells CASSLNAGNTEAFF. Here the CDR3 DNA reads TGTGCCAGCAGCTTAAACGCGGGGAACACTGAAGCTTTCTTT.